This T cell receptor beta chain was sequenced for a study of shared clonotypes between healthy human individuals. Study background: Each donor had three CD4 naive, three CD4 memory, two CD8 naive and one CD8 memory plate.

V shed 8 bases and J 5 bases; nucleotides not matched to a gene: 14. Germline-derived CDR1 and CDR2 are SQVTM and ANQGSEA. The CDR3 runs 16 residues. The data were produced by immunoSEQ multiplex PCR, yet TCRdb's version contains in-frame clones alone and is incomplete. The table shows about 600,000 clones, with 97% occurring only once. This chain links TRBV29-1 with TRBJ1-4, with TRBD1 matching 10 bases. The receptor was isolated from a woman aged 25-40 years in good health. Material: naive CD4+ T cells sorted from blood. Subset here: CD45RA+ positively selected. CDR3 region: CSLLDRGRRRNEKLFF. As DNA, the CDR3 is TGCAGCCTATTAGACAGGGGGCGAAGAAGAAATGAAAAACTGTTTTTT.